The 18 T cell receptor beta chains given below trace back to one sample, sequenced in a study of CD8+ T cells in alopecia areata. In each case, RNA was isolated and then reverse transcribed into cDNA as the sequencing template. Method: immunoSEQ multiplex PCR; TCRdb's copy keeps in-frame clones and lacks some. The table lists fewer than 250,000 clones, 35% to 40% of them singletons. Treatment given: oral pan-JAK inhibitor, 5-10 mg twice daily. This sample comprised CD4+ T cells sorted from blood, obtained between weeks 30 and 35, from a patient treated with tofacitinib. These receptors originate from a human donor with alopecia areata.

The chain joins TRBV6-5 to TRBJ2-7; a possible D gene is TRBD1 (5 bases). Germline lookup yields CDR1 MNHEY and CDR2 SVGAGI. V was trimmed by 5 bases and J by 3 bases, leaving 17 bases between them. CDR3 length: 15 amino acids. In DNA form, the CDR3 reads TGTGCCAGCAGTAAGGATCATCAGGGCCTCTACGAGCAGTACTTC. Its protein is CASSKDHQGLYEQYF.

The chain couples TRBV5-1 to TRBJ2-3; D is unclear. Looked up from germline, CDR1 is SGHRS and CDR2 is YFSETQ. V shed 2 bases and J shed 8 bases, with 15 bases lying between them. This CDR3 contains 14 residues. The CDR3 nucleotides read TGCGCCAGCAGCTTCCCTGAACTCTCCAGTACGCAGTATTTT. Amino acids: CASSFPELSSTQYF.

The rearrangement links TRBV7-2 to TRBJ2-1; D unclear. Between the trimmed V and J ends, which lost 1 base and 9 bases, there was a span of 13 bases. Germline loops: CDR1 SGHTA, CDR2 FQGNSA. The CDR3 covers 14 residues. The CDR3, as DNA: TGTGCCAGCAGCTTAGTGTCCTCTACGGCTGAGCAGTTCTTC. It translates to CASSLVSSTAEQFF.

This clone was observed a few times. The chain employs TRBV6-6 and TRBJ2-3, with TRBD2 matching over 11 bases. The CDR3 spans 15 residues. Germline CDR1 and CDR2: MNHNY and SVGAGI (reference sequence). V trimming: 7 bases; J trimming: 9 bases; junction bases outside the gene matches: 12. In DNA, the CDR3 is TGTGCCAGCATCTTGGGGACTAGCGGATGGGGGACGCAGTATTTT. It yields the protein CASILGTSGWGTQYF.

This clone was observed at least ten times. The V and J genes are TRBV14 and TRBJ2-5; 8 bases are a match to TRBD1. This CDR3 spans 17 amino acids. Per the germline V gene, CDR1 is SGHDN and CDR2 is FVKESK. Unmatched junction bases numbered 7, after V lost 1 base and J lost 0 bases. This CDR3 is CASSQARTGRYQETQYF. The CDR3 nucleotides read TGTGCCAGCAGCCAAGCCCGGACAGGGAGGTACCAAGAGACCCAGTACTTC. Based on the CDR3 plus reference TRBV14 and TRBJ2-5, the full variable domain is EAGVTQFPSHSVIEKGQTVTLRCDPISGHDNLYWYRRVMGKEIKFLLHFVKESKQDESGMPNNRFLAERTGGTYSTLKVQPAELEDSGVYFCASSQARTGRYQETQYFGPGTRLLVL.

The gene calls are TRBV19 and TRBJ1-5; TRBD1 matches 9 bases. Looked up from germline, CDR1 is LNHDA and CDR2 is SQIVND (reference sequence). With 8 bases clipped from V and 7 bases from J, the junction kept 6 bases outside the gene matches. The CDR3 is 13 residues long. CDR3 sequence: CASGTGPVQPQHF. CDR3 in DNA: TGTGCCAGTGGGACAGGGCCGGTGCAGCCCCAGCATTTT. The whole variable domain, remainder taken from reference TRBV19 and TRBJ1-5, is DGGITQSPKYLFRKEGQNVTLSCEQNLNHDAMYWYRQDPGQGLRLIYYSQIVNDFQKGDIAEGYSVSREKKESFPLTVTSAQKNPTAFYLCASGTGPVQPQHFGDGTRLSIL.

This sequence joins TRBV2 and TRBJ1-5; the match to TRBD1 covers 11 bases. The V gene's germline CDR1 is SNHLY and CDR2 FYNNEI. Trimming removed 4 bases from V and 6 bases from J; junction bases left unmatched: 2. This CDR3 has 14 amino acids. For the CDR3, the DNA is TGTGCCAGCAGTGGGACAGGGGGCACTCAGCCCCAGCATTTT. Its translation: CASSGTGGTQPQHF. Full variable domain (missing parts from reference TRBV2 and TRBJ1-5): EPEVTQTPSHQVTQMGQEVILRCVPISNHLYFYWYRQILGQKVEFLVSFYNNEISEKSEIFDDQFSVERPDGSNFTLKIRSTKLEDSAMYFCASSGTGGTQPQHFGDGTRLSIL.

The chain links TRBV2 to TRBJ2-6; D perhaps matches TRBD1 (5 bases). The germline V and J ends were trimmed by 5 bases and 3 bases, with 11 bases remaining between them. This CDR3 spans 15 amino acids. The germline V gene encodes CDR1 SNHLY and CDR2 FYNNEI. The CDR3 reads CASSLAGLGANVLTF. The DNA for the CDR3 is TGTGCCAGCAGTCTCGCAGGGCTTGGGGCCAACGTCCTGACTTTC.

This clone came up a few times. The chain combines TRBV2 with TRBJ1-5; D remains unclear. The germline V gene encodes CDR1 SNHLY and CDR2 FYNNEI. V lost 5 bases, J lost 3 bases, and 11 bases lay in between. CDR3 size: 14 residues. CDR3 loop: CASSLKPPNQPQHF. For the CDR3, the DNA is TGTGCCAGCAGTTTGAAACCCCCCAATCAGCCCCAGCATTTT. Based on the CDR3 plus reference TRBV2 and TRBJ1-5, the full variable domain is EPEVTQTPSHQVTQMGQEVILRCVPISNHLYFYWYRQILGQKVEFLVSFYNNEISEKSEIFDDQFSVERPDGSNFTLKIRSTKLEDSAMYFCASSLKPPNQPQHFGDGTRLSIL.

V is TRBV25-1 and J is TRBJ1-3; the D is unclear. CDR1 is MGHDK, CDR2 SYGVNS, per germline. The CDR3 is made up of 13 amino acids. V lost 7 bases and J lost 7, with 14 bases in between. This CDR3 is CASIAIGRNTIYF. CDR3 sequence (DNA): TGTGCCAGCATCGCAATTGGCCGGAACACCATATATTTT.

The chain links TRBV6-5 to TRBJ2-2, with a possible D match to TRBD2 (5 bases). This CDR3 has 12 amino acids. Trimming took 8 bases from V and 7 from J, leaving 11 bases between them. Per germline, CDR1 MNHEY and CDR2 SVGAGI. Here the CDR3 DNA reads TGTGCCAGCCAGACGGAGGTCGGGGAGCTGTTTTTT. Its translation is CASQTEVGELFF.

This clone occurred once. V gene TRBV5-6 combines with J gene TRBJ2-5; D unresolved. The CDR3 runs to 13 residues. V was pared by 4 bases and J by 9 bases, with 16 bases between. Germline CDR1 reads SGHDT; CDR2 reads YYEEEE. This CDR3 is CASSPGSIYAQYF. CDR3 DNA: TGTGCCAGCAGCCCCGGGTCCATTTACGCCCAGTACTTC. Supplemented by reference TRBV5-6 and TRBJ2-5, the full variable domain reads DAGVTQSPTHLIKTRGQQVTLRCSPKSGHDTVSWYQQALGQGPQFIFQYYEEEERQRGNFPDRFSGHQFPNYSSELNVNALLLGDSALYLCASSPGSIYAQYFGPGTRLLVL.

V is TRBV5-1 and J is TRBJ2-6; D may be TRBD1 (5 bases). The germline CDR1 and CDR2 sequences are SGHRS and YFSETQ. CDR3 size: 17 residues. V gave up 5 bases and J gave up 0 bases, with 15 bases separating them. CDR3 amino acids: CASRTLQGYSGANVLTF. In DNA, the CDR3 is TGCGCCAGCAGAACACTTCAGGGTTACTCTGGGGCCAACGTCCTGACTTTC. The full variable domain, in which reference TRBV5-1 and TRBJ2-6 provide the parts outside the CDR3, is KAGVTQTPRYLIKTRGQQVTLSCSPISGHRSVSWYQQTPGQGLQFLFEYFSETQRNKGNFPGRFSGRQFSNSRSEMNVSTLELGDSALYLCASRTLQGYSGANVLTFGAGSRLTVL.

The chain combines TRBV7-6 with TRBJ1-5; D may be TRBD1 (5 bases). The CDR3 consists of 16 residues. Germline CDR1 reads SGHVS; CDR2 reads FNYEAQ. Trimming removed 5 bases from V and 1 base from J, with 15 bases in between. CDR3 DNA: TGTGCCAGCAGCCCCCGGGGAAGGGACAGCAATCAGCCCCAGCATTTT. Translation: CASSPRGRDSNQPQHF.

V usage is TRBV6-5 and J usage is TRBJ1-2; possible D gene TRBD1, 5 bases. Trimming took 2 bases from V and 7 from J, leaving 8 bases between them. Germline V gene lookup returns CDR1 MNHEY and CDR2 SVGAGI. There are 12 residues in the CDR3. CDR3 sequence reads: CASSYAGGGYTF. The CDR3 DNA reads as TGTGCCAGCAGTTACGCTGGGGGTGGCTACACCTTC.

This chain uses TRBV28 with TRBJ2-7; D remains ambiguous. Germline CDR1 is MDHEN and CDR2 is SYDVKM. This CDR3 has 13 amino acids. Trimming took off 2 bases at V and 2 bases at J, with 7 bases between the two ends. The CDR3 DNA sequence: TGTGCCAGCAGTTTAGTCCATACCTACGAGCAGTACTTC. Its protein is CASSLVHTYEQYF.

The chain has TRBV19 and TRBJ1-1; 9 bases align to TRBD1. This CDR3 contains 13 residues. The germline V gene encodes CDR1 LNHDA and CDR2 SQIVND (reference sequence). Losses at the gene ends were 3 bases for V and 10 bases for J; bases not matched to a gene: 6. CDR3 sequence (DNA): TGTGCCAGTAGTATCGACAGGGGGGGACGAGCTTTCTTT. Amino acid sequence: CASSIDRGGRAFF.

This clone was seen once. The chain carries TRBV6-1 and TRBJ2-7, with D possibly matching TRBD1 (5 bases). This CDR3 spans 14 amino acids. CDR1 and CDR2 (germline): MNHNS, SASEGT. The V end was cut by 5 bases, the J end by 4 bases, with 15 bases between. As DNA, the CDR3 is TGTGCCAGCAGTTATGACAGCCTTCGTTACGAGCAGTACTTC. Its translation: CASSYDSLRYEQYF.